This TCR beta chain is drawn from a study of chemoradiotherapy in HPV16-positive cancers. Turning to this clone: No antigen is known for it.

Repeated repertoire sampling spanned the course of chemoradiotherapy. The V end was cut by 10 bases, the J end by 4 bases, with 16 bases between. CDR1 MNHNY and CDR2 SVGAGI come from the germline V gene (reference sequence). The CDR3 has 13 residues. Overall study results and limits: Non-HPV-specific T cells did not expand in tumors during treatment, whereas candidate HPV-specific clones and E7-related motifs did.

TCRdb's table, derived via immunoSEQ multiplex PCR, lists solely in-frame clones and lacks some. The table has tens of thousands of clones, about 82% seen once; the top ten hold about 4.1%. Here the sequenced sample was blood, taken from a patient who underwent chemoradiotherapy. This receptor was identified in a human donor with HPV-associated anogenital cancer. The genes are TRBV6-6 and TRBJ1-1; tentatively, D is TRBD1 (6 bases). This chain's CDR3 is CAILGARVTEAFF. CDR3 in DNA: TGTGCCATCCTGGGGGCGCGAGTCACTGAAGCTTTCTTT.